This TCR beta chain was captured by sequencing in a study of blood T cell repertoires in COVID-19. Study-wide background: Samples taken during acute and convalescent COVID-19 were collected in the United States, Italy and Spain. PBMCs, B-cell-depleted T cells, or T cells were the source of the cDNA or gDNA that made up the material.

Authors' analysis steps: Amplification with reference gene primers provided the estimates of nucleated cell counts. The repertoire was sequenced with immunoSEQ multiplex PCR; TCRdb's copy has only in-frame clones and lacks some. For V, J and clone size, that table is used; D and trimming come from the DNA. Seen here are 120,000 or so clones, about 88% observed once, and the top ten hold about 1.2%. Sequenced input: peripheral blood. The receptor comes from a woman older than 75 with acute or convalescent COVID-19.

The CDR3 loop reads CASSPLGTGVLEAFF. The CDR3, as DNA: TGTGCCAGCAGCCCCCTTGGGACAGGGGTGTTGGAAGCTTTCTTT. The chain joins TRBV11-3 to TRBJ1-1; 10 nucleotides match TRBD1. The trim removed 5 bases at V and 8 bases at J, leaving 11 bases unmatched. The germline V gene has CDR1 SGHNT and CDR2 YENEEA. The CDR3 sequence is 15 residues long. The full variable domain, rest sourced from reference TRBV11-3 and TRBJ1-1, is EAGVVQSPRYKIIEKKQPVAFWCNPISGHNTLYWYLQNLGQGPELLIRYENEEAVDDSQLPKDRFSAERLKGVDSTLKIQPAELGDSAVYLCASSPLGTGVLEAFFGQGTRLTVV.